This T cell receptor (beta chain) originates from a study of T cells in localized non-small cell lung cancer. On this clone: Its matching antigen is unknown.

The data were produced by immunoSEQ multiplex PCR, yet TCRdb's version contains in-frame clones alone and is incomplete. The table lists 20,000 to 30,000 clones, 65% to 85% of them singletons. Between the trimmed V and J ends, which lost 5 bases and 6 bases, there was a span of 18 bases. The CDR3 has 15 residues. The germline V gene encodes CDR1 LNHDA and CDR2 SQIVND (reference sequence). Overall study findings and caveats: Appearances in adjacent lung were noted for a median approximately 58 of the top 100 tumor clones.

The receptor was isolated from a man aged 40 to 75 with stage III squamous cell lung carcinoma. The chain couples TRBV19 to TRBJ2-3; D is tentatively TRBD1 or TRBD2 (6 bases each). The input for sequencing was peripheral blood, taken before any cancer treatment. The CDR3 region is CASSLPGGRADTQYF. The CDR3 bases are TGTGCCAGTAGTCTCCCCGGGGGCAGGGCGGATACGCAGTATTTT.